Below are 30 T cell receptor beta chains sequenced from a single sample in a study of beta chain features in type 1 diabetes. The authors reverse transcribed all of the isolated RNA, so sequencing captured expressed TCRB transcripts. TCRdb's copy holds only in-frame clones and misses some; the assay was immunoSEQ multiplex PCR. Of some 400,000 clones detected, over 12% appear once; the ten largest clones hold about 0.02%. The specimen was naive CD4+ T cells from blood. These receptors originate from a woman aged 18-30 years in good health.

This chain connects TRBV28 to TRBJ1-5; no reliable D call. The germline V gene has CDR1 MDHEN and CDR2 SYDVKM. Trimming shortened V by 1 base and J by 5 bases, and 15 bases separated the two germline ends. The CDR3 spans 16 residues. CDR3 sequence: CASSLLFLGSHQPQHF. The CDR3 DNA is TGTGCCAGCAGTTTATTATTCTTGGGGAGTCATCAGCCCCAGCATTTT.

The chain carries TRBV27 and TRBJ2-7, with 9 bases aligning to TRBD2. The CDR3 runs to 15 residues. Germline CDR1 reads MNHEY; CDR2 reads SMNVEV (reference sequence). Germline trimming cut 6 bases from V and 4 bases from J; bases unmatched to any gene: 10. CDR3 coding DNA: TGTGCCAGCAGAGTTCGGATAAGCGGGGGGTACGAGCAGTACTTC. Encoded protein: CASRVRISGGYEQYF.

This clone was counted a few times. The chain couples TRBV30 to TRBJ2-3, with TRBD2 matching 8 bases. CDR3 size: 13 residues. Losses at the gene ends were 7 bases for V and 2 bases for J; bases not matched to a gene: 5. The germline CDR1 and CDR2 sequences are GTSNPN and SVGIG (reference sequence). The CDR3 protein is CALAGLTTDTQYF. The CDR3 DNA reads TGTGCCTTAGCGGGACTTACCACAGATACGCAGTATTTT.

This clone has only a few counts. The gene calls are TRBV28 and TRBJ2-5; TRBD1 agrees at 9 bases. CDR1 MDHEN and CDR2 SYDVKM come from the germline V gene. The V gene end was trimmed by 6 bases and the J gene end by 2 bases; junction bases not matched to a gene: 10. This CDR3 has 16 residues. The CDR3 coding sequence is TGTGCCAGCAGCCCTCCCGGGACAGGGCCGCAAGAGACCCAGTACTTC. Encoded protein: CASSPPGTGPQETQYF.

On this clone itself: The conserved closing phenylalanine or tryptophan is absent in this CDR3, likely reflecting a read error. The limits of the CDR3 on the DNA are not certain, so only TCRdb's listed CDR3 is given. The chain is built from TRBV1 and TRBJ1-5. TRBV1 is a recognized pseudogene. The CDR3 numbers 10 amino acids, ends counted. The CDR3 loop is CTSSQEANTG.

This clone was seen a few times. The CDR3 DNA reads TGTGCCAGCAGTATCGACAGGGTGGCTGAAGCTTTCTTT. This encodes CASSIDRVAEAFF. The V call is TRBV6-5, the J call TRBJ1-1; TRBD1 matches 7 bases. This CDR3 is built from 13 residues. Trimming at V came to 5 bases and at J to 6 bases, leaving 6 bases not matched to a gene. CDR1 is MNHEY, CDR2 SVGAGI, per germline.

CDR3 sequence: CASTRQGHYEQYF. The CDR3 nucleotides are TGTGCCAGCACCCGACAGGGGCATTACGAGCAGTACTTC. The V gene is TRBV14, the J gene TRBJ2-7, with 8 bases fitting TRBD1. Germline-derived CDR1 and CDR2 are SGHDN and FVKESK. The CDR3 extends over 13 amino acids. The ends lost 7 bases at V and 4 bases at J; junction bases unmatched: 6.

This clone has more than one count but fewer than ten. The V call is TRBV18, the J call TRBJ1-2, with a tentative D call TRBD1 (6 bases). This CDR3 spans 16 amino acids. Germline-derived CDR1 and CDR2 are KGHSH and LQKENI. The ends were cut back, 2 bases at V and 8 bases at J, with 21 bases in the middle. The CDR3, as DNA: TGTGCCAGCTCACCATCGGAAGGCAGGGGTTGGCTAGGCTACACCTTC. Protein sequence: CASSPSEGRGWLGYTF. Looking up the rest from reference TRBV18 and TRBJ1-2 gives the full variable domain: NAGVMQNPRHLVRRRGQEARLRCSPMKGHSHVYWYRQLPEEGLKFMVYLQKENIIDESGMPKERFSAEFPKEGPSILRIQQVVRGDSAAYFCASSPSEGRGWLGYTFGSGTRLTVV.

In this sample, this clone turned up a few times. This chain links TRBV4-3 with TRBJ1-4, with 10 bases that match TRBD1. This CDR3 contains 15 residues. V was clipped by 2 bases and J by 7 bases; unmatched bases: 4. CDR1 LGHNA and CDR2 YSLEER come from the germline V gene. CDR3 residues: CASSQSGQGFEKLFF. CDR3 sequence (DNA): TGCGCCAGCAGCCAATCGGGACAGGGGTTTGAAAAACTGTTTTTT.

The rearrangement uses TRBV30 and TRBJ2-2; tentatively, D is TRBD2 (6 bases). V was shortened by 4 bases and J by 7 bases, with 22 bases between the two germline ends. The germline V gene encodes CDR1 GTSNPN and CDR2 SVGIG (reference sequence). There are 16 residues in the CDR3. The CDR3 region is CAWTPGTTGLGGELFF. The DNA of the CDR3 is TGTGCCTGGACCCCGGGGACGACGGGACTGGGCGGGGAGCTGTTTTTT.

This clone has only a few counts. V usage is TRBV29-1 and J usage is TRBJ1-5; TRBD1 matches at 11 bases. Germline assignment: CDR1 SQVTM and CDR2 ANQGSEA. This CDR3 is built from 18 residues. V shed 4 bases, J shed 0 bases, and the junction held 11 bases outside the gene matches. The CDR3 DNA follows: TGCAGCGTTGGGGGTGAAGGGACAGGGGGTTATAGCAATCAGCCCCAGCATTTT. Its translation: CSVGGEGTGGYSNQPQHF. The complete variable domain, with remaining parts taken from reference TRBV29-1 and TRBJ1-5, reads SAVISQKPSRDICQRGTSLTIQCQVDSQVTMMFWYRQQPGQSLTLIATANQGSEATYESGFVIDKFPISRPNLTFSTLTVSNMSPEDSSIYLCSVGGEGTGGYSNQPQHFGDGTRLSIL.

The chain recombines TRBV28 with TRBJ2-7; a weak D match, TRBD1 (5 bases). Trimming cost V 9 bases and J 3 bases, with 9 bases left between them. Germline V gives CDR1 MDHEN, CDR2 SYDVKM. This CDR3 comprises 11 residues. CDR3 coding DNA: TGTGCCAGGATACAGGACTACGAGCAGTACTTC. This encodes CARIQDYEQYF.

Points on this clone: This specimen includes other DNA sequences encoding the same CDR3. The chain employs TRBV18 and TRBJ2-7; 9 bases map to TRBD1. The length of the CDR3 is 14 residues. The V and J ends lost 3 bases and 4 bases, in that order; junction bases with no gene match: 4. Germline V gene lookup returns CDR1 KGHSH and CDR2 LQKENI. The CDR3 loop is CASSPGQGAYEQYF. As DNA, the CDR3 is TGTGCCAGCTCACCGGGACAGGGAGCATACGAGCAGTACTTC.

The rearrangement joins TRBV6-6 to TRBJ1-5; possibly TRBD1 for D (6 bases). The V gene lost 0 bases and the J gene lost 7 bases, with 16 bases spanning the gap. The CDR3 is made up of 16 amino acids. CDR1 MNHNY and CDR2 SVGAGI come from the germline V gene (reference sequence). The CDR3: CASSYSSGGTGQPQHF. The CDR3 nucleotides are TGTGCCAGCAGTTACTCCTCGGGGGGCACGGGGCAGCCCCAGCATTTT.

To note about this clone: Other nucleotide sequences in the sample specify the same CDR3. The chain couples TRBV29-1 to TRBJ1-1; D is possibly TRBD1 (6 bases). CDR1 SQVTM and CDR2 ANQGSEA come from the germline V gene. The CDR3 sequence is 12 residues long. Trimming took 4 bases from V and 5 from J, leaving 11 bases between them. CDR3 amino acids: CSVGRGGTEAFF. DNA of the CDR3: TGCAGCGTTGGTAGGGGGGGGACTGAAGCTTTCTTT.

This clone was counted only a few times. The chain uses TRBV5-4 and TRBJ1-2; TRBD1 matches 8 bases. The J segment lost 2 bases and the V segment lost 3 bases, leaving 6 bases of the junction unmatched. This CDR3 has 15 residues. Germline V gene data show CDR1 as SGHNT and CDR2 as YYREEE (reference sequence). The CDR3 loop is CASSSPRQGNYGYTF. Written as DNA, the CDR3 is TGTGCCAGCAGCTCCCCGAGACAGGGGAACTATGGCTACACCTTC.

This clone has just a few counts. The CDR3 sequence is CASSPTGNSYNEQFF. CDR3 DNA sequence: TGCGCCAGCAGCCCGACAGGGAACTCCTACAATGAGCAGTTCTTC. The rearrangement uses TRBV4-3 and TRBJ2-1, with TRBD1 matching over 7 bases. Germline V gene lookup returns CDR1 LGHNA and CDR2 YSLEER. With V trimmed by 4 bases and J by 0 bases, 3 bases remained unmatched. The CDR3 totals 15 residues.

The V gene is TRBV30, the J gene TRBJ2-5; a weak D match, TRBD2 (5 bases). CDR1 GTSNPN and CDR2 SVGIG come from the germline V gene (reference sequence). This CDR3 contains 12 residues. Trimming took off 2 bases at V and 5 bases at J, with 9 bases between the two ends. CDR3 bases: TGTGCCTGGAGTTTTAGCGTCGAGACCCAGTACTTC. Translating it yields CAWSFSVETQYF. Full variable domain (missing parts from reference TRBV30 and TRBJ2-5): SQTIHQWPATLVQPVGSPLSLECTVEGTSNPNLYWYRQAAGRGLQLLFYSVGIGQISSEVPQNLSASRPQDRQFILSSKKLLLSDSGFYLCAWSFSVETQYFGPGTRLLVL.

The V call is TRBV7-2, the J call TRBJ2-5, with D perhaps TRBD1 (5 bases). The germline V gene has CDR1 SGHTA and CDR2 FQGNSA. Trimming took off 4 bases at V and 4 bases at J, with 13 bases between the two ends. This CDR3 is built from 14 residues. The CDR3 DNA follows: TGTGCCAGCAGCTCCAAGGCAAGGGGAGAGACCCAGTACTTC. Translated: CASSSKARGETQYF.

This clone was detected only a few times. The chain is built from TRBV12-5 and TRBJ2-1; 11 nucleotides line up with TRBD2. In germline, CDR1 is LGHNT, CDR2 FRNRAP. Losses at the gene ends were 7 bases for V and 9 bases for J; bases not matched to a gene: 11. CDR3 length equals 15 residues. The chain's CDR3 is CASVPISGRAGEQFF. CDR3 in DNA: TGTGCTAGTGTTCCCATTAGCGGGAGGGCCGGTGAGCAGTTCTTC.

V gene TRBV28 combines with J gene TRBJ2-3; TRBD2 is a possible D gene (5 bases). The CDR3 has 14 residues. V shed 8 bases and J shed 2 bases, with 14 bases lying between them. CDR1 and CDR2 from the germline V gene are MDHEN and SYDVKM. CDR3 amino acids: CASGERGYTDTQYF. The CDR3 nucleotides are TGTGCCAGCGGGGAGAGAGGCTACACAGATACGCAGTATTTT.

This rearrangement joins TRBV5-1 to TRBJ2-2; tentatively, D is TRBD2 (6 bases). The CDR3 spans 13 residues. Trimming cost V 7 bases and J 4 bases, with 11 bases left between them. From germline, CDR1 is SGHRS and CDR2 YFSETQ. The CDR3 is CASAGGSTGELFF. The CDR3 coding sequence is TGCGCCAGCGCTGGAGGGAGCACCGGGGAGCTGTTTTTT. The variable domain in full, completed from reference TRBV5-1 and TRBJ2-2, reads KAGVTQTPRYLIKTRGQQVTLSCSPISGHRSVSWYQQTPGQGLQFLFEYFSETQRNKGNFPGRFSGRQFSNSRSEMNVSTLELGDSALYLCASAGGSTGELFFGEGSRLTVL.

The chain has TRBV5-4 and TRBJ1-1; a weak D match, TRBD1 (5 bases). From germline, CDR1 is SGHNT and CDR2 YYREEE (reference sequence). This CDR3 region has 15 residues. Trimming shortened V by 4 bases and J by 5 bases, and 18 bases separated the two germline ends. Here the CDR3 reads CASSPRSQAGTEAFF. The CDR3 coding sequence is TGTGCCAGCAGCCCCCGTTCACAGGCAGGAACTGAAGCTTTCTTT. Filled out from reference TRBV5-4 and TRBJ1-1, the complete variable domain reads ETGVTQSPTHLIKTRGQQVTLRCSSQSGHNTVSWYQQALGQGPQFIFQYYREEENGRGNFPPRFSGLQFPNYSSELNVNALELDDSALYLCASSPRSQAGTEAFFGQGTRLTVV.

A few counts support this clone. The V gene is TRBV2, the J gene TRBJ2-1, with no clear D. CDR1 is SNHLY, CDR2 FYNNEI, per germline. The length of the CDR3 is 12 residues. The germline V and J ends were trimmed by 8 bases and 5 bases, with 10 bases remaining between them. CDR3 sequence: CASRGNDNEQFF. CDR3 nucleotides: TGTGCCAGCCGCGGCAACGACAATGAGCAGTTCTTC.

This chain links TRBV11-1 with TRBJ2-1; the match to TRBD2 covers 8 bases. This CDR3 contains 15 residues. The germline V gene has CDR1 SGHAT and CDR2 FQDESV (reference sequence). The V gene end was trimmed by 5 bases and the J gene end by 6 bases; junction bases not matched to a gene: 9. CDR3 amino acids: CASSPSGRVLNEQFF. The CDR3 nucleotides are TGTGCCAGCAGCCCAAGCGGGAGAGTCCTCAATGAGCAGTTCTTC. Together with reference TRBV11-1 and TRBJ2-1, the CDR3 gives the full variable domain: EAEVAQSPRYKITEKSQAVAFWCDPISGHATLYWYRQILGQGPELLVQFQDESVVDDSQLPKDRFSAERLKGVDSTLKIQPAELGDSAMYLCASSPSGRVLNEQFFGPGTRLTVL.

This clone came up a few times. In the same sample, other DNA sequences code for this CDR3. V and J are TRBV7-2 and TRBJ2-3; 8 nucleotides align to TRBD2. The CDR3 is made up of 16 amino acids. Trimming took 3 bases from V and 0 from J; bases not matched to a gene: 5. The germline V gene has CDR1 SGHTA and CDR2 FQGNSA. CDR3 protein: CASSLGLAGSTDTQYF. The CDR3 DNA follows: TGTGCCAGCAGCTTGGGCCTAGCGGGCAGCACAGATACGCAGTATTTT.

The rearrangement links TRBV4-2 to TRBJ2-7; 8 bases agree with TRBD2. Germline V gene data show CDR1 as LGHNA and CDR2 as YNFKEQ. The CDR3 has 15 residues. V dropped 2 bases and J dropped 0; count of bases not matched to a gene: 3. The CDR3 here is CASSQSAGGSYEQYF. The CDR3 nucleotides read TGTGCCAGCAGCCAAAGCGCGGGGGGCTCCTACGAGCAGTACTTC.

V and J are TRBV11-3 and TRBJ2-1; 8 bases align to TRBD2. V shed 5 bases and J 2 bases; nucleotides not matched to a gene: 8. CDR1 and CDR2 (germline): SGHNT, YENEEA. The CDR3 is made up of 16 amino acids. CDR3 nucleotide sequence: TGTGCCAGCAGCCCACCTAGCGGGTATACCTACAATGAGCAGTTCTTC. It specifies CASSPPSGYTYNEQFF.

The chain combines TRBV5-4 with TRBJ2-2; 9 nucleotides agree with TRBD2. The CDR3 is made up of 16 amino acids. From germline, CDR1 is SGHNT and CDR2 YYREEE (reference sequence). V lost 7 bases to trimming and J lost 8 bases; unmatched junction nucleotides: 15. The CDR3 DNA is TGTGCCAGCTCCCCGACTAGCGGCCGCCCAAGGGGGGAGCTGTTTTTT. This codes for CASSPTSGRPRGELFF.

The chain recombines TRBV28 with TRBJ2-3, with D uncertain. Trimming pared 2 bases from V and 5 bases from J, leaving 5 bases between. This CDR3 is built from 12 residues. Germline CDR1 reads MDHEN; CDR2 reads SYDVKM. The CDR3 loop reads CASSLSQDTQYF. Here the CDR3 DNA reads TGTGCCAGCAGTTTAAGCCAAGATACGCAGTATTTT.